These 29 T cell receptor beta chains were sequenced from one sample in a study of control samples from healthy donors and cancer patients. The method was immunoSEQ multiplex PCR; TCRdb's version includes in-frame clones alone and lacks a portion of them. The sample lists 90,000 or so clones, roughly nine tenths occurring once. The sample taken for sequencing was blood. The receptors originated from a woman aged 55-70 years in good health.

The chain joins TRBV7-8 to TRBJ1-2; D call uncertain. V lost 2 bases to trimming and J lost 2 bases, with 9 bases between them. The CDR3 is made up of 14 amino acids. CDR1 and CDR2 (germline): SGHVS, FQNEAQ. The CDR3 DNA reads TGTGCCAGCAGCTTAAGGGCAGAAAACTATGGCTACACCTTC. This translates into CASSLRAENYGYTF.

This rearrangement joins TRBV27 to TRBJ1-2, with D hard to call. CDR3 length: 13 amino acids. Trimming cost V 5 bases and J 4 bases, with 11 bases left between them. CDR1 MNHEY and CDR2 SMNVEV come from the germline V gene (reference sequence). The CDR3 DNA is TGTGCCAGCAGTCCTGGGGTTCCCTATGGCTACACCTTC. Translation: CASSPGVPYGYTF.

The V and J genes are TRBV24-1 and TRBJ1-1, with D perhaps matching TRBD1 (5 bases). Germline V gene data show CDR1 as KGHDR and CDR2 as SFDVKD. The CDR3 is 16 residues long. Trimming took off 8 bases at V and 1 base at J, with 19 bases between the two ends. The CDR3 loop is CATIWGRKPSNTEAFF. In DNA, the CDR3 is TGTGCCACCATTTGGGGCAGGAAACCCTCGAACACTGAAGCTTTCTTT.

The rearrangement uses TRBV3-1 (or the pseudogene TRBV3-2) and TRBJ2-4, with 8 bases lining up with TRBD1. V shed 2 bases and J 8 bases; nucleotides not matched to a gene: 5. Per the germline V gene, CDR1 is LGHDT and CDR2 is YNNKEL (reference sequence). This CDR3 is built from 14 residues. The CDR3: CASSQRDRTDIQYF. CDR3 in DNA: TGTGCCAGCAGCCAAAGGGACAGGACGGACATTCAGTACTTC.

The genes are TRBV7-6 and TRBJ2-7; 8 positions agree with TRBD2. J gave up 6 bases and V 5 bases, and 6 bases lay outside the gene matches. The CDR3 loop spans 13 amino acids. The germline CDR1 and CDR2 sequences are SGHVS and FNYEAQ. CDR3 nucleotides: TGTGCCAGCAGCCCACGGGGGGGGCGCGAGCAGTACTTC. This sequence encodes CASSPRGGREQYF.

The gene calls are TRBV2 and TRBJ2-3; D gene uncertain. The CDR3 is made up of 12 amino acids. Germline V gene data show CDR1 as SNHLY and CDR2 as FYNNEI. V shed 0 bases and J shed 5 bases, with 3 bases lying between them. The CDR3 loop reads CASSEAQDTQYF. The CDR3 DNA follows: TGTGCCAGCAGTGAAGCCCAAGATACGCAGTATTTT.

The chain has TRBV9 and TRBJ2-6, with D perhaps matching TRBD2 (5 bases). Germline V gene sequence: CDR1 SGDLS, CDR2 YYNGEE. The V gene lost 1 base and the J gene lost 1 base, with 6 bases spanning the gap. The CDR3 runs 15 residues. The CDR3 reads CASSVPGSGANVLTF. Here the CDR3 DNA reads TGTGCCAGCAGCGTACCGGGGTCTGGGGCCAACGTCCTGACTTTC. The variable domain in full, with the rest retrieved from reference TRBV9 and TRBJ2-6, is DSGVTQTPKHLITATGQRVTLRCSPRSGDLSVYWYQQSLDQGLQFLIQYYNGEERAKGNILERFSAQQFPDLHSELNLSSLELGDSALYFCASSVPGSGANVLTFGAGSRLTVL.

The rearrangement links TRBV7-2 to TRBJ2-7; 7 bases align to TRBD2. This CDR3 has 13 residues. CDR1 is SGHTA and CDR2 is FQGNSA in the germline V gene. Unmatched junction bases numbered 8, after V lost 8 bases and J lost 4 bases. CDR3 sequence: CASRRLAAYEQYF. CDR3 in DNA: TGTGCCAGCCGAAGACTAGCAGCGTACGAGCAGTACTTC. The whole variable domain, filled in from reference TRBV7-2 and TRBJ2-7, reads GAGVSQSPSNKVTEKGKDVELRCDPISGHTALYWYRQSLGQGLEFLIYFQGNSAPDKSGLPSDRFSAERTGGSVSTLTIQRTQQEDSAVYLCASRRLAAYEQYFGPGTRLTVT.

V usage is TRBV4-2 and J usage is TRBJ1-6; unclear D gene. V lost 0 bases to trimming and J lost 10 bases, with 10 bases between them. CDR3 length: 14 residues. Germline lookup yields CDR1 LGHNA and CDR2 YNFKEQ. This CDR3 is CASSQDVGVSPLHF. CDR3 nucleotides: TGTGCCAGCAGCCAAGATGTCGGGGTCTCACCCCTCCACTTT.

V and J are TRBV7-9 and TRBJ2-5, with TRBD2 as a possible D gene (5 bases). Trimming took off 3 bases at V and 4 bases at J, with 12 bases between the two ends. Germline V gives CDR1 SEHNR, CDR2 FQNEAQ (reference sequence). CDR3 size: 14 residues. The CDR3 DNA reads as TGTGCCAGCAGCTTGAGGGTCAGGCGAGAGACCCAGTACTTC. It codes for CASSLRVRRETQYF.

The sample holds one count of this clone. V gene TRBV2 combines with J gene TRBJ2-1; TRBD2 agrees at 12 bases. V trimming: 6 bases; J trimming: 6 bases; junction bases outside the gene matches: 9. This CDR3 has 16 amino acids. Germline V lookup: CDR1 SNHLY, CDR2 FYNNEI. Here the CDR3 DNA reads TGTGCCAGCAGCTTCTACCCGGGACTAGCGGGCAATGAGCAGTTCTTC. This codes for CASSFYPGLAGNEQFF.

The CDR3 nucleotides are TGTGCCATCAGAAAGGGTATGGGTGGAAACACCATATATTTT. Translating gives CAIRKGMGGNTIYF. This chain uses TRBV10-3 with TRBJ1-3, with unresolved D. This CDR3 spans 14 amino acids. The germline CDR1 and CDR2 sequences are ENHRY and SYGVKD. Deletions cut 6 bases from V and 3 bases from J, with 12 bases between.

The chain uses TRBV10-3 and TRBJ1-1; TRBD1 agrees at 12 bases. With 6 bases clipped from V and 1 base from J, the junction kept 9 bases outside the gene matches. Looked up from germline, CDR1 is ENHRY and CDR2 is SYGVKD. There are 17 residues in the CDR3. This CDR3 is CAIRGTGGPNRNTEAFF. The CDR3 DNA reads TGTGCCATCAGGGGGACAGGGGGCCCAAATAGGAACACTGAAGCTTTCTTT.

The table lists this clone with a few counts. The chain joins TRBV10-2 to TRBJ2-1, with D perhaps TRBD1 (5 bases). V shed 4 bases and J shed 3 bases, with 10 bases lying between them. Germline lookup yields CDR1 WSHSY and CDR2 SAAADI. The CDR3 runs to 14 residues. In DNA, the CDR3 is TGCGCCAGCAGTGTTGGGCAGGGCTACAATGAGCAGTTCTTC. Translation gives CASSVGQGYNEQFF.

This clone was counted between two and nine times. The chain joins TRBV10-1 to TRBJ2-2; D gene unclear. Germline assignment: CDR1 WNHNN and CDR2 SYGVQD (reference sequence). There are 15 residues in the CDR3. V was cut by 0 bases and J by 2 bases, with 7 bases left in between. CDR3: CASSESGLNTGELFF. The DNA of the CDR3 is TGCGCCAGCAGTGAGTCGGGCCTTAACACCGGGGAGCTGTTTTTT.

The J gene is TRBJ2-7, the V gene TRBV27; the match to TRBD1 covers 10 bases. CDR3 length equals 16 residues. Trimming cost V 2 bases and J 1 base; bases outside gene matches: 5. Germline CDR1 and CDR2: MNHEY and SMNVEV (reference sequence). CDR3 nucleotide sequence: TGTGCCAGCAGTTTAAGGGGACAGGGGTGGTCCTACGAGCAGTACTTC. This codes for CASSLRGQGWSYEQYF.

This clone has a single count. The chain uses TRBV7-9 and TRBJ1-4; no firm D call. The CDR3 spans 15 residues. Germline CDR1 is SEHNR and CDR2 is FQNEAQ (reference sequence). V lost 1 base, J lost 7 bases, and 13 bases lay in between. DNA of the CDR3: TGTGCCAGCAGCTTAGAGCTCGCGTTGGGTGAAAAACTGTTTTTT. Protein sequence: CASSLELALGEKLFF.

V usage is TRBV7-9 and J usage is TRBJ2-3; 12 bases line up with TRBD2. Losses at the gene ends were 4 bases for V and 5 bases for J; bases not matched to a gene: 10. The CDR3 sequence is 17 residues long. Germline lookup yields CDR1 SEHNR and CDR2 FQNEAQ (reference sequence). The CDR3 sequence: CASSSRLAGVGVDTQYF. CDR3 in DNA: TGTGCCAGCAGCTCCAGACTAGCGGGAGTTGGTGTAGATACGCAGTATTTT.

The V and J genes are TRBV28 and TRBJ2-5; tentatively, D is TRBD1 (6 bases). V lost 8 bases and J lost 0, with 19 bases in between. Germline assignment: CDR1 MDHEN and CDR2 SYDVKM. The CDR3 extends over 16 amino acids. The CDR3 region is CASRGPGHRYQETQYF. CDR3 nucleotides: TGTGCCAGCCGAGGTCCGGGACATCGGTACCAAGAGACCCAGTACTTC.

DNA for the CDR3: TGCGCCAGCAGCCACCTTTTAGCGGGACCCCGACAGACCCAGTACTTC. Protein product: CASSHLLAGPRQTQYF. The rearrangement uses TRBV4-1 and TRBJ2-5; 8 bases fit TRBD2. Germline loops: CDR1 MGHRA, CDR2 YSYEKL. J lost 6 bases, V lost 3 bases, and 12 bases had no gene match. This CDR3 comprises 16 residues.

The chain links TRBV19 to TRBJ1-1; 9 bases line up with TRBD1. This CDR3 region has 14 residues. Germline CDR1 reads LNHDA; CDR2 reads SQIVND (reference sequence). V was pared by 6 bases and J by 4 bases, with 6 bases of the junction left unmatched. The CDR3 loop is CASRGQGFFTEAFF. In DNA, the CDR3 is TGTGCCAGTAGGGGACAGGGTTTCTTCACTGAAGCTTTCTTT.

This clone turned up a few times. The chain recombines TRBV18 with TRBJ2-7; D not resolved. Germline V gives CDR1 KGHSH, CDR2 LQKENI. Trimming removed 2 bases from V and 4 bases from J, with 12 bases in between. The CDR3 is 14 residues long. CDR3 protein: CASSPGASNYEQYF. The CDR3 DNA sequence: TGTGCCAGCTCACCAGGAGCGTCCAATTACGAGCAGTACTTC.

The chain uses TRBV5-1 and TRBJ1-2; a weak D match, TRBD1 (6 bases). The CDR3 runs 14 residues. The V end was cut by 0 bases, the J end by 2 bases, with 8 bases between. CDR1 is SGHRS, CDR2 YFSETQ, per germline. CDR3 sequence: CASSLGDTNYGYTF. The CDR3 DNA is TGCGCCAGCAGCTTGGGGGACACCAACTATGGCTACACCTTC.

This clone was detected once. V usage is TRBV6-5 and J usage is TRBJ1-6; D ambiguous. The CDR3 runs to 15 residues. Between the trimmed V and J ends, which lost 2 bases and 7 bases, there was a span of 12 bases. Per the germline V gene, CDR1 is MNHEY and CDR2 is SVGAGI. CDR3 sequence (DNA): TGTGCCAGCAGTTACGACCCCGCACTCAATTCACCCCTCCACTTT. Translation: CASSYDPALNSPLHF.

With regard to this clone: The same CDR3 arises from other DNA sequences in this sample as well. This chain joins TRBV20-1 and TRBJ1-1; D is undetermined. V gave up 6 bases and J gave up 1 base, with 6 bases separating them. Germline loops: CDR1 DFQATT, CDR2 SNEGSKA (reference sequence). The CDR3 is 11 residues long. For the CDR3, the DNA is TGCAGTGCAAATAGGAACACTGAAGCTTTCTTT. This codes for CSANRNTEAFF.

The chain uses TRBV6-5 and TRBJ2-5; D is unresolved. The CDR3 totals 15 residues. Trimming took 0 bases from V and 5 from J, leaving 13 bases between them. CDR1 and CDR2 from the germline V gene are MNHEY and SVGAGI. Here the CDR3 reads CASSYSTGLAETQYF. In nucleotides, the CDR3 is TGTGCCAGCAGTTACTCGACCGGCCTGGCGGAGACCCAGTACTTC.

The genes are TRBV6-1 and TRBJ2-7; 9 bases match TRBD1. In germline, CDR1 is MNHNS, CDR2 SASEGT. J was trimmed by 3 bases and V by 3 bases; bases with no gene match: 6. CDR3 length: 15 amino acids. As DNA, the CDR3 is TGTGCCAGCAGTGACGGGCGGGGACAGGGCTACGAGCAGTACTTC. Protein product: CASSDGRGQGYEQYF.

The rearrangement joins TRBV3-1 (or the pseudogene TRBV3-2) to TRBJ2-5; D perhaps matches TRBD2 (6 bases). Germline V gene sequence: CDR1 LGHDT, CDR2 YNNKEL (reference sequence). With 3 bases removed from V and 5 bases from J, the gap between germline ends came to 25 bases. CDR3 size: 18 residues. CDR3 sequence (DNA): TGTGCCAGCAGCCAGGGAGTGGGGCTAGCGCTATCTGGGGAGACCCAGTACTTC. Its protein is CASSQGVGLALSGETQYF.

The chain employs TRBV5-8 and TRBJ2-7; a possible D gene is TRBD1 (6 bases). V gave up 4 bases and J gave up 3 bases, with 14 bases separating them. CDR3 length: 14 amino acids. Germline CDR1 SGHTS, CDR2 YDEGEE. CDR3 DNA sequence: TGTGCCAGCAGCAACCTCCTAGGGGGCTACGAGCAGTACTTC. This gives the protein CASSNLLGGYEQYF.